These 30 T cell receptor beta chains were all obtained from the same sample, sequenced in a study of shared clonotypes between healthy human individuals. Naive-designated CD8 cells lacked CD45RO, were positively enriched for CCR7, and omitted terminally differentiated effector memory CD45RA+ cells. Clones were sequenced by immunoSEQ multiplex PCR, and TCRdb holds only the in-frame ones, with some missing. The data show around 1.9 million clones, approximately 94% seen once. Sequencing used naive CD8+ T cells from PBMCs. The receptors originated from a young man in good health. Some clones in this sample may be carry-over from other donors' samples.

This clone has a single count. V gene TRBV27 combines with J gene TRBJ2-7, with 7 bases lining up with TRBD1. The J segment lost 5 bases and the V segment lost 5 bases, leaving 9 bases of the junction unmatched. The germline gives CDR1 MNHEY, CDR2 SMNVEV (reference sequence). The CDR3 contains 14 residues. The CDR3 loop reads CASSLGTAPNEQYF. DNA for the CDR3: TGTGCCAGCAGTCTTGGGACAGCCCCTAACGAGCAGTACTTC.

The chain employs TRBV27 and TRBJ2-7; the D gene is possibly TRBD1 (6 bases). The V end lost 2 bases, the J end lost 2 bases, and 16 bases lay between the germline ends. The CDR3 extends over 16 amino acids. CDR1 is MNHEY, CDR2 SMNVEV, per germline (reference sequence). CDR3 protein: CASSLGQGTFTYEQYF. For the CDR3, the DNA is TGTGCCAGCAGTTTAGGTCAAGGGACATTCACCTACGAGCAGTACTTC.

V usage is TRBV4-1 and J usage is TRBJ1-4; perhaps TRBD1 as D (6 bases). The germline V and J ends were trimmed by 4 bases and 5 bases, with 14 bases remaining between them. The CDR3 spans 15 residues. Germline V gene lookup returns CDR1 MGHRA and CDR2 YSYEKL. The CDR3 protein is CASSLTWGLNEKLFF. The CDR3 region has the DNA TGCGCCAGCAGCCTTACCTGGGGGCTAAATGAAAAACTGTTTTTT.

V gene TRBV27 combines with J gene TRBJ1-5, with D uncertain. This CDR3 spans 15 amino acids. CDR1 MNHEY and CDR2 SMNVEV come from the germline V gene (reference sequence). Trimming took off 1 base at V and 8 bases at J, with 15 bases between the two ends. The CDR3 sequence is CASSLLGSGNKPQHF. For the CDR3, the DNA is TGTGCCAGCAGTTTATTAGGTAGCGGAAATAAGCCCCAGCATTTT.

The chain has TRBV5-6 and TRBJ2-7; D is uncertain. Between the trimmed V and J ends, which lost 2 bases and 1 base, there was a span of 7 bases. CDR1 is SGHDT and CDR2 is YYEEEE in the germline V gene. The CDR3 consists of 13 residues. This chain's CDR3 is CASSFVGSYEQYF. As DNA, the CDR3 is TGTGCCAGCAGCTTCGTGGGGTCCTACGAGCAGTACTTC.

Of note for this clone: Other nucleotide sequences in the sample specify the same CDR3. The chain couples TRBV2 to TRBJ2-2, with no clear D. The CDR3 spans 12 residues. Trimming pared 3 bases from V and 5 bases from J, leaving 4 bases between. Germline V gene data show CDR1 as SNHLY and CDR2 as FYNNEI. The CDR3 nucleotides read TGTGCCAGCAGTGATCGGACCGGGGAGCTGTTTTTT. Translation gives CASSDRTGELFF. Complete variable domain (other parts from reference TRBV2 and TRBJ2-2): EPEVTQTPSHQVTQMGQEVILRCVPISNHLYFYWYRQILGQKVEFLVSFYNNEISEKSEIFDDQFSVERPDGSNFTLKIRSTKLEDSAMYFCASSDRTGELFFGEGSRLTVL.

The chain recombines TRBV15 with TRBJ2-5; either TRBD1 or TRBD2 may supply D (5 bases each). This CDR3 is built from 13 residues. Germline CDR1 reads LNHNV; CDR2 reads YYDKDF (reference sequence). V lost 5 bases, J lost 0 bases, and 7 bases lay in between. This CDR3 reads CATSWDHQETQYF. The CDR3 DNA reads TGTGCCACCAGCTGGGACCACCAAGAGACCCAGTACTTC. Filled out from reference TRBV15 and TRBJ2-5, the complete variable domain reads DAMVIQNPRYQVTQFGKPVTLSCSQTLNHNVMYWYQQKSSQAPKLLFHYYDKDFNNEADTPDNFQSRRPNTSFCFLDIRSPGLGDTAMYLCATSWDHQETQYFGPGTRLLVL.

The V and J genes are TRBV28 and TRBJ1-5, with a possible D match to TRBD1 (5 bases). Germline CDR1 is MDHEN and CDR2 is SYDVKM. The CDR3 is 16 amino acids. V lost 3 bases to trimming and J lost 0 bases, with 12 bases between them. CDR3 region: CASSLRGPNSNQPQHF. The CDR3 DNA is TGTGCCAGCAGTTTGCGGGGACCGAATAGCAATCAGCCCCAGCATTTT.

V is TRBV19 and J is TRBJ2-5; 8 bases are a match to TRBD1. There are 13 residues in the CDR3. The trim removed 4 bases at V and 5 bases at J, leaving 3 bases unmatched. Germline values: CDR1 LNHDA, CDR2 SQIVND (reference sequence). The CDR3 bases are TGTGCCAGTAGTACAGGGGGCGGTGAGACCCAGTACTTC. Amino acid sequence: CASSTGGGETQYF.

CDR3 loop: CSMGLAGEHDIQYF. In DNA form, the CDR3 reads TGCAGCATGGGACTAGCGGGAGAGCACGACATTCAGTACTTC. The genes are TRBV29-1 and TRBJ2-4; 14 bases match TRBD2. This CDR3 has 14 residues. Germline CDR1 is SQVTM and CDR2 is ANQGSEA. V shed 8 bases, J shed 8 bases, and the junction held 8 bases outside the gene matches.

This chain connects TRBV7-9 to TRBJ1-4; possible D gene TRBD1, 6 bases. V was shortened by 7 bases and J by 5 bases, with 14 bases between the two germline ends. Germline CDR1 is SEHNR and CDR2 is FQNEAQ (reference sequence). The CDR3 sequence is 14 residues long. The CDR3 DNA follows: TGTGCCAGCAAACGGCAGGGGATAAATGAAAAACTGTTTTTT. It yields the protein CASKRQGINEKLFF.

J is TRBJ2-5 and V is TRBV7-9; 12 bases align to TRBD1. The CDR3 covers 15 residues. V lost 6 bases to trimming and J lost 4 bases; unmatched junction nucleotides: 6. Germline V CDR1 and CDR2: SEHNR, FQNEAQ (reference sequence). CDR3 region: CASRSGQGAGETQYF. The CDR3 region has the DNA TGTGCCAGCAGATCGGGACAGGGGGCGGGAGAGACCCAGTACTTC.

This clone has only a few counts. The same CDR3 arises from other DNA sequences in this sample as well. V gene TRBV4-1 combines with J gene TRBJ1-5, with TRBD1 as a possible D gene (5 bases). The germline CDR1 and CDR2 sequences are MGHRA and YSYEKL. The CDR3 is 14 amino acids. V shed 1 base and J shed 1 base, with 5 bases lying between them. The CDR3 sequence: CASSQGGSNQPQHF. The CDR3 DNA reads as TGCGCCAGCAGCCAAGGGGGGAGCAATCAGCCCCAGCATTTT.

This clone was counted only a few times. This rearrangement joins TRBV19 to TRBJ2-2, with TRBD1 identical over 9 bases. Germline trimming cut 7 bases from V and 3 bases from J; bases unmatched to any gene: 9. Germline loops: CDR1 LNHDA, CDR2 SQIVND (reference sequence). The CDR3 consists of 16 residues. CDR3 residues: CASTGWDRDYTGELFF. The CDR3, as DNA: TGTGCCAGTACCGGCTGGGACAGGGATTACACCGGGGAGCTGTTTTTT.

This clone is a singleton in its sample. The chain is built from TRBV7-9 and TRBJ1-1, with 9 bases that match TRBD1. This CDR3 spans 15 amino acids. V gave up 1 base and J gave up 3 bases; unmatched junction bases: 3. The V gene's germline CDR1 is SEHNR and CDR2 FQNEAQ (reference sequence). The CDR3 here is CASSLVRQGDTEAFF. DNA for the CDR3: TGTGCCAGCAGCTTAGTTCGACAGGGGGACACTGAAGCTTTCTTT.

The chain links TRBV4-1 to TRBJ2-3; either TRBD1 or TRBD2 may supply D (5 bases each). V was pared by 7 bases and J by 2 bases, with 19 bases between. The CDR3 is made up of 16 amino acids. The germline CDR1 and CDR2 sequences are MGHRA and YSYEKL. CDR3 sequence: CASTLSGGRDTDTQYF. In DNA form, the CDR3 reads TGCGCCAGCACTCTAAGTGGAGGCAGGGACACAGATACGCAGTATTTT.

The chain recombines TRBV19 with TRBJ1-1; possible D gene TRBD1, 5 bases. CDR3 length: 17 amino acids. Germline V gives CDR1 LNHDA, CDR2 SQIVND (reference sequence). V lost 0 bases, J lost 0 bases, and 14 bases lay in between. The chain's CDR3 is CASSIDGEGKLNTEAFF. The DNA of the CDR3 is TGTGCCAGTAGTATAGATGGGGAGGGGAAACTGAACACTGAAGCTTTCTTT.

The rearrangement joins TRBV7-9 to TRBJ2-1; D ambiguous. The CDR3 length is 14 residues. Trimming took 3 bases from V and 0 from J, leaving 6 bases between them. Germline V gives CDR1 SEHNR, CDR2 FQNEAQ (reference sequence). The CDR3 loop is CASSFWVSYNEQFF. CDR3 nucleotide sequence: TGTGCCAGCAGCTTCTGGGTCTCCTACAATGAGCAGTTCTTC.

Here the CDR3 reads CASSKEATSGNYEQYF. The CDR3 region has the DNA TGTGCCAGCAGCAAAGAGGCGACTAGCGGGAACTACGAGCAGTACTTC. V is TRBV21-1 and J is TRBJ2-7; the table's D call TRBD2 went unverified against the DNA. TRBV21-1 is listed as a pseudogene. The CDR3 runs to 16 residues.

This clone was seen just once. The chain is built from TRBV6-4 and TRBJ1-5, with 7 positions matching TRBD1. CDR3 length: 15 amino acids. Germline V gene data show CDR1 as MRHNA and CDR2 as SNTAGT. Germline trimming cut 3 bases from V and 3 bases from J; bases unmatched to any gene: 5. The CDR3 sequence is CASSDTGVNNQPQHF. The CDR3 bases are TGTGCCAGCAGTGATACAGGGGTAAACAATCAGCCCCAGCATTTT.

The chain has TRBV27 and TRBJ2-1, with 7 bases fitting TRBD2. The CDR3 extends over 16 amino acids. V shed 8 bases and J 9 bases; nucleotides not matched to a gene: 19. The germline V gene has CDR1 MNHEY and CDR2 SMNVEV (reference sequence). The CDR3 nucleotides read TGTGCCAGCTTCACGCGACGGGAGGCCCCCTTTGGTGAGCAGTTCTTC. It yields the protein CASFTRREAPFGEQFF.

The chain combines TRBV11-2 with TRBJ2-7; perhaps TRBD2 as D (6 bases). Between the trimmed V and J ends, which lost 2 bases and 3 bases, there was a span of 14 bases. Germline V gene lookup returns CDR1 SGHAT and CDR2 FQNNGV. The CDR3 consists of 15 residues. DNA of the CDR3: TGTGCCAGCAGCTTATCCGCAGCGGGCCGCTACGAGCAGTACTTC. Encoded protein: CASSLSAAGRYEQYF.

This clone was seen a few times. The chain couples TRBV19 to TRBJ1-4; no definite D call. Germline V lookup: CDR1 LNHDA, CDR2 SQIVND (reference sequence). Trimming pared 7 bases from V and 0 bases from J, leaving 9 bases between. This CDR3 has 14 residues. This CDR3 is CASNPRATNEKLFF. CDR3 nucleotide sequence: TGTGCCAGTAACCCGAGGGCAACTAATGAAAAACTGTTTTTT.

The chain has TRBV27 and TRBJ2-7; 7 bases agree with TRBD1. Trimming cost V 0 bases and J 5 bases; bases outside gene matches: 16. The CDR3 spans 18 residues. The V gene's germline CDR1 is MNHEY and CDR2 SMNVEV (reference sequence). The CDR3 DNA follows: TGTGCCAGCAGTTTATCGATTGTGGGGCTCGGGACAGATCACGAGCAGTACTTC. The encoded protein is CASSLSIVGLGTDHEQYF.

This chain joins TRBV2 and TRBJ2-7; 7 bases map to TRBD1. V was clipped by 0 bases and J by 2 bases; unmatched bases: 4. The V gene's germline CDR1 is SNHLY and CDR2 FYNNEI. The CDR3 is 15 amino acids. The CDR3: CASSEAWDRPYEQYF. CDR3 nucleotides: TGTGCCAGCAGTGAAGCGTGGGACAGACCCTACGAGCAGTACTTC.

As DNA, the CDR3 is TGCAGCGCAGAAGGGCAGGGGTCATACAATGAGCAGTTCTTC. Translated: CSAEGQGSYNEQFF. This sequence joins TRBV29-1 and TRBJ2-1; D might be TRBD1 (6 bases). Trimming took 7 bases from V and 4 from J, leaving 17 bases between them. Germline lookup yields CDR1 SQVTM and CDR2 ANQGSEA. The CDR3 is 14 amino acids.

A single count supports this clone. The chain is built from TRBV13 and TRBJ2-1, with D perhaps matching TRBD1 or TRBD2 (6 bases each). The CDR3 runs to 16 residues. V was clipped by 0 bases and J by 7 bases, with 16 bases between them. Germline CDR1 is PRHDT and CDR2 is FYEKMQ (reference sequence). This chain's CDR3 is CASSLGRGQGTNEQFF. CDR3 sequence (DNA): TGTGCCAGCAGCTTAGGCCGCGGGCAGGGGACTAATGAGCAGTTCTTC.

The J gene is TRBJ1-4, the V gene TRBV4-1; no clear D gene. The V gene's germline CDR1 is MGHRA and CDR2 YSYEKL. Trimming shortened V by 3 bases and J by 5 bases, and 13 bases separated the two germline ends. The CDR3 sequence is 15 residues long. The CDR3 bases are TGCGCCAGCAGCCACCTAGCCACCGCGAATGAAAAACTGTTTTTT. This sequence encodes CASSHLATANEKLFF.

This chain connects TRBV4-1 to TRBJ2-5, with 7 bases that match TRBD2. Germline V gene data show CDR1 as MGHRA and CDR2 as YSYEKL. V shed 0 bases and J 9 bases; nucleotides not matched to a gene: 13. The CDR3 loop spans 16 amino acids. As DNA, the CDR3 is TGCGCCAGCAGCCAAGATCAAACTAGCGCTCCCCAGTCCCAGTACTTC. Amino acid sequence: CASSQDQTSAPQSQYF.

As regards this clone: Distinct nucleotide sequences in the sample also encode this CDR3. The rearrangement joins TRBV11-2 to TRBJ2-7; 8 nucleotides match TRBD2. The germline V gene has CDR1 SGHAT and CDR2 FQNNGV. J gave up 4 bases and V 1 base, and 6 bases lay outside the gene matches. The CDR3 runs to 15 residues. The CDR3 DNA sequence: TGTGCCAGCAGCTTAGGAGCGGGAGAATGGTACGAGCAGTACTTC. Translating it yields CASSLGAGEWYEQYF.